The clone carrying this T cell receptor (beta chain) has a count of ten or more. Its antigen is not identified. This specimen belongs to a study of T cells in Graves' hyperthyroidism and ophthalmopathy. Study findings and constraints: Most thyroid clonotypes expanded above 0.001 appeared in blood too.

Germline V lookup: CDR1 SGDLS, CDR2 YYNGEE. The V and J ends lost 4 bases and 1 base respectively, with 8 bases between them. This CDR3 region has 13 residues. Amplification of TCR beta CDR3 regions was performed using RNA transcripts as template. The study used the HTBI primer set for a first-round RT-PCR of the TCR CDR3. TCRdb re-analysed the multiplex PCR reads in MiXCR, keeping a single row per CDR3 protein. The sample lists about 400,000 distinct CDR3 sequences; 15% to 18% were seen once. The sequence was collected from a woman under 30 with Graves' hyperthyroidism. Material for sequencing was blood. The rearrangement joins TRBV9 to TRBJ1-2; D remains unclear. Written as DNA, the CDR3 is TGTGCCAGCAGCCCCAGGAATAACTATGGCTACACCTTC. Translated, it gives CASSPRNNYGYTF.